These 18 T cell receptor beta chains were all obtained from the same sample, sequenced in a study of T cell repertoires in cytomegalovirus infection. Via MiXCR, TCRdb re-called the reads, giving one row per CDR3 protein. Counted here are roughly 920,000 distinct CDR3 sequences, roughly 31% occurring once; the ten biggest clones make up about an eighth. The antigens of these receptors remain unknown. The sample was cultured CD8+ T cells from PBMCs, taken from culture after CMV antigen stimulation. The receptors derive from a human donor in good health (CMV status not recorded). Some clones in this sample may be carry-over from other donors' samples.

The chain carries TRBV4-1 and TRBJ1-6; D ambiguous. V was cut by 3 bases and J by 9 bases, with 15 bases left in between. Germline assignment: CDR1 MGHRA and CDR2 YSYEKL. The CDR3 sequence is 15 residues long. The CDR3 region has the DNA TGCGCCAGCAGCCAGTACCCTGACGGTGTTTCACCCCTCCACTTT. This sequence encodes CASSQYPDGVSPLHF.

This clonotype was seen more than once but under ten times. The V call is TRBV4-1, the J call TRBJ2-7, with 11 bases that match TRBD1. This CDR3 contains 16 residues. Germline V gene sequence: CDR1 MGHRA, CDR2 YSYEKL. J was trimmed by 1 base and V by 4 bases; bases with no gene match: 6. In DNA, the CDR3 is TGCGCCAGCAGCCGGTCTGGACAGGGGGCTTCCTACGAGCAGTACTTC. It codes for CASSRSGQGASYEQYF.

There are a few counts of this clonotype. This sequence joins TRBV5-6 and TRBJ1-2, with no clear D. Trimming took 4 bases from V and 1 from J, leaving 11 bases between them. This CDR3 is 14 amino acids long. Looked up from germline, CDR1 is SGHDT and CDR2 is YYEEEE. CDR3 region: CASSAGWGNYGYTF. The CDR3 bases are TGTGCCAGCAGCGCGGGGTGGGGTAACTATGGCTACACCTTC.

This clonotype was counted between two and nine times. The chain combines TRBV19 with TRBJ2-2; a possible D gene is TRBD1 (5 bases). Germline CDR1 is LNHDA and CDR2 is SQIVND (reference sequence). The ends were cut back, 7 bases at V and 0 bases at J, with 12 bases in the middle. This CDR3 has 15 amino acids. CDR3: CASKARDPNTGELFF. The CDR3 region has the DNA TGTGCCAGTAAAGCCAGGGATCCGAACACCGGGGAGCTGTTTTTT.

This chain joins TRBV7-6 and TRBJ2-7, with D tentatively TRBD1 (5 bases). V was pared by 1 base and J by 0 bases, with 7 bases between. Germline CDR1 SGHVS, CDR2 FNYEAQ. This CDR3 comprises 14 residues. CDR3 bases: TGTGCCAGCAGCTTAGTACAGGCCTCCTACGAGCAGTACTTC. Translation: CASSLVQASYEQYF.

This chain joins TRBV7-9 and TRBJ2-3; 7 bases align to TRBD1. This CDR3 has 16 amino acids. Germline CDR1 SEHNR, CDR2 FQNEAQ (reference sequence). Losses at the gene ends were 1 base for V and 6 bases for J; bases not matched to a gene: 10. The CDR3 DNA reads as TGTGCCAGCAGCTTAGAAATAATGGGACAGTGGGATACGCAGTATTTT. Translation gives CASSLEIMGQWDTQYF.

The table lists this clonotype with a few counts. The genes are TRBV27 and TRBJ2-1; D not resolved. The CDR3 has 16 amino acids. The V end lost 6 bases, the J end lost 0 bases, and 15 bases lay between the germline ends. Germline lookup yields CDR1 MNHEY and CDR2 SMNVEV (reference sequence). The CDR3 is CASSLAGYGSYNEQFF. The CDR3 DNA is TGTGCCAGCAGCTTAGCTGGGTACGGCTCCTACAATGAGCAGTTCTTC.

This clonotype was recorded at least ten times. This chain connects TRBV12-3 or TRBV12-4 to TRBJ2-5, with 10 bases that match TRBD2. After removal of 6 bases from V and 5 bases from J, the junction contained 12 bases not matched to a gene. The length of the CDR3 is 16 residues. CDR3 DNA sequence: TGTGCCAGCAGCCGGCTAGCGGGGGCCGCCCGGGAGACCCAGTACTTC. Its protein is CASSRLAGAARETQYF.

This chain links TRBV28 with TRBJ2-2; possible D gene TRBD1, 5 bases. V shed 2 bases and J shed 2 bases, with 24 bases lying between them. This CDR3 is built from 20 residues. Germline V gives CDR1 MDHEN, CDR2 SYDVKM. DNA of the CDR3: TGTGCCAGCAGTTTACCCAGGGCGATCGGTGACGCGATAAACACCGGGGAGCTGTTTTTT. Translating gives CASSLPRAIGDAINTGELFF.

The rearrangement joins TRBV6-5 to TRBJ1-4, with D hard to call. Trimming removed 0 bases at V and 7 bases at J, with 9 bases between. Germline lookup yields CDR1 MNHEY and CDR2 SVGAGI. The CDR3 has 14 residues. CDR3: CASSYSGSLEKLFF. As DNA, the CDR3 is TGTGCCAGCAGTTACTCGGGCAGTCTTGAAAAACTGTTTTTT.

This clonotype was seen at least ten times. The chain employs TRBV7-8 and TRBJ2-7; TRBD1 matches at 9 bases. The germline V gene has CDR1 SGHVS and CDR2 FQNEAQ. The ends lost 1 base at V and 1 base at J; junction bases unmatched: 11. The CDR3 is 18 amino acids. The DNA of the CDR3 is TGTGCCAGCAGCTTAGGGCGGACAGGGGCCTCTCATTCCTACGAGCAGTACTTC. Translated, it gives CASSLGRTGASHSYEQYF.

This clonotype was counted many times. DNA for the CDR3: TGTGCCAGCAGCTTACCCGACAGGTTTCCCTACGAGCAGTACTTC. Protein: CASSLPDRFPYEQYF. V usage is TRBV7-2 and J usage is TRBJ2-7, with D possibly matching TRBD1 (6 bases). Germline V lookup: CDR1 SGHTA, CDR2 FQGNSA. The CDR3 spans 15 residues. V was pared by 2 bases and J by 2 bases, with 13 bases between. The whole variable domain, filled in from reference TRBV7-2 and TRBJ2-7, reads GAGVSQSPSNKVTEKGKDVELRCDPISGHTALYWYRQSLGQGLEFLIYFQGNSAPDKSGLPSDRFSAERTGGSVSTLTIQRTQQEDSAVYLCASSLPDRFPYEQYFGPGTRLTVT.

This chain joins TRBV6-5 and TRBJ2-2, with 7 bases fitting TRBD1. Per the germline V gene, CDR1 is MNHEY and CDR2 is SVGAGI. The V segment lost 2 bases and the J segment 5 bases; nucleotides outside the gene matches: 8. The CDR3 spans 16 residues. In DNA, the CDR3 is TGTGCCAGCAGTTACACCGTGACAGGGTCTACCGGGGAGCTGTTTTTT. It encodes CASSYTVTGSTGELFF.

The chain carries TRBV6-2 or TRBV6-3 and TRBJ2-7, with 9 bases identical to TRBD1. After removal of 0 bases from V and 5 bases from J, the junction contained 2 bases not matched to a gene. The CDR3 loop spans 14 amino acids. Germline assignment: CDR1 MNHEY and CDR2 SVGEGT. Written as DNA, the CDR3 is TGTGCCAGCAGTTACTCCGGACAGGGGAACGAGCAGTACGTC. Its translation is CASSYSGQGNEQYV.

Here the CDR3 reads CASSLDEGVGYTF. For the CDR3, the DNA is TGCGCCAGCAGCTTGGACGAAGGGGTTGGCTACACCTTC. The rearrangement links TRBV5-1 to TRBJ1-2, with a possible D match to TRBD1 (5 bases). The germline V gene has CDR1 SGHRS and CDR2 YFSETQ. The CDR3 extends over 13 amino acids. V was shortened by 0 bases and J by 7 bases, with 10 bases between the two germline ends.

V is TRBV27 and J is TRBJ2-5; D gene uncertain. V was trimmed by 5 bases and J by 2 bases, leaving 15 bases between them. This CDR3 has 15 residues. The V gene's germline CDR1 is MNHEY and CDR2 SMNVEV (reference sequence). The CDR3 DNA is TGTGCCAGCAGTCTACTGTCACAAGGGCAAGAGACCCAGTACTTC. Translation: CASSLLSQGQETQYF.

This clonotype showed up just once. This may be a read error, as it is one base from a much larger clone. The DNA for the CDR3 is TGTGCCAGCAGTCCTTCGACTAGCGAGGGGGAGCAGTTCTTC. This translates into CASSPSTSEGEQFF. J is TRBJ2-1 and V is TRBV12-3 or TRBV12-4, with TRBD2 matching over 8 bases. V lost 5 bases, J lost 10 bases, and 10 bases stayed unmatched. The CDR3 contains 14 residues.

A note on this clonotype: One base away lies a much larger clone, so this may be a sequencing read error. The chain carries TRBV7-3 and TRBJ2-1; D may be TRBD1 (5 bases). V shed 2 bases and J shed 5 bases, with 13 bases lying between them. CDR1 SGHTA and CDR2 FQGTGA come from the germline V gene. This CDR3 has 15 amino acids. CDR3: CASSLWPGPDNEQFF. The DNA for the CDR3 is TGTGCCAGCAGCTTATGGCCAGGGCCCGACAATGAGCAGTTCTTC.